This TCR beta chain was obtained from a study of metastatic and nonmetastatic thyroid tumors. Study information: Thyroid patients, malignant and benign, had repertoires compared across blood and tumor or nodule tissue. Overall study results and limits: Significantly greater TCR beta diversity was reportedly found in malignant thyroid tumors than in benign nodules (in blood and tumor).

Thyroid surgery took place with no prior treatment in any patient. Source study methods: The study built a papillary thyroid cancer distant-metastasis classifier from CDR3 differences across clinicopathological groups. MiXCR was used by TCRdb to re-call the PCR reads. The V and J calls and clone size are TCRdb's, not the authors'. Seen here are some 16,000 clones, 15% to 18% observed once, and the top ten hold 15% to 20%. CDR3 size: 14 residues. Germline assignment: CDR1 DFQATT and CDR2 SNEGSKA (reference sequence). The V and J ends lost 6 bases and 0 bases respectively, with 15 bases between them. About this clone: Its antigen remains unknown.

This receptor was taken from a female donor with papillary thyroid cancer or a benign thyroid nodule (not recorded which). Some clones in this sample may be carry-over from other donors' samples. Sequencing was performed on blood. This sequence joins TRBV20-1 and TRBJ2-7; D possibly corresponds to TRBD2 (5 bases). Written as DNA, the CDR3 is TGCAGTGCCCTCGGCCAGCGGAGCTCCTACGAGCAGTACTTC. Translating it yields CSALGQRSSYEQYF.